This TCR beta chain was obtained from a study of vaccination and CD4 T cells after COVID-19. The overall study: Six males and four females constituted the convalescent cohort, two of whom were Hispanic. Each participant underwent a two-dose regimen of either the BNT162b2 or the mRNA-1273 vaccine.

Cultured CD4+ T cells had their DNA profiled by the Oncomine TCR Beta short-read assay. One entry per CDR3 protein, called by TCRdb with MiXCR from the PCR reads. The table records more than 9,000 distinct CDR3 sequences, around 30% of them present only once. This clonotype was counted once. Its antigen is not identified. Treatment indicated: approximately nine-day PBMC culture with coronavirus spike peptide pools or control peptides (ViraFEST assay). With fresh IL-2 medium, half the medium was replaced on days 3 and 7. Study results and caveats: Researchers report that a median about 89% of reactive clones in convalescent patients surfaced only post-vaccination.

This CDR3 is built from 15 residues. Germline assignment: CDR1 SNHLY and CDR2 FYNNEI. The J segment lost 8 bases and the V segment lost 6 bases, leaving 12 bases of the junction unmatched. The sequence derives from a human donor with COVID-19. The chain joins TRBV2 to TRBJ1-4; TRBD1 agrees at 7 bases. The material sequenced was cultured CD4+ T cells from blood. CDR3: CASSDPRDSAEKLFF. Written as DNA, the CDR3 is TGTGCCAGCAGCGACCCCCGGGACAGTGCCGAAAAACTGTTTTTT.